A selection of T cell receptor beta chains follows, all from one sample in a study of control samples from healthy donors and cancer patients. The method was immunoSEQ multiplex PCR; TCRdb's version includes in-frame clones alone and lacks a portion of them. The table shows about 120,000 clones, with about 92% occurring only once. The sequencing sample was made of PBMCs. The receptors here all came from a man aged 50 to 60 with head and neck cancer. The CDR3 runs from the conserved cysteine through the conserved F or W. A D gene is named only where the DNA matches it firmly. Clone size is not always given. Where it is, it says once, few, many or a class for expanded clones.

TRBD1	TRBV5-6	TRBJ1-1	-	CASSFLPTGVFTEAFF	TGTGCCAGCAGCTTTCTACCGACAGGGGTTTTCACTGAAGCTTTCTTT
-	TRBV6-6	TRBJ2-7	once	CASSHYREQYF	TGTGCCAGCAGTCATTACAGGGAGCAGTACTTC
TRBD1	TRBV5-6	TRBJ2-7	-	CASSPQGTYYHEQYF	TGTGCCAGCAGCCCACAGGGGACGTATTACCACGAGCAGTACTTC
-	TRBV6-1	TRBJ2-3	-	CASSEGRPQNF	TGTGCCAGCAGTGAAGGCAGGCCACAAAATTTT
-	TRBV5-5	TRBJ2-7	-	CASRLGQEYEQYF	TGTGCCAGCAGGTTGGGGCAGGAATACGAGCAGTACTTC
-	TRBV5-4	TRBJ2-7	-	CASSWSSGEQYF	TGTGCCAGCAGCTGGAGCTCCGGCGAGCAGTACTTC
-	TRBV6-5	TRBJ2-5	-	CASSYYGGGKTQYF	TGTGCCAGCAGTTACTACGGAGGGGGGAAGACCCAGTACTTC
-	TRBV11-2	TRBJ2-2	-	CASSSVVVGELFF	TGTGCCAGCAGCTCAGTCGTGGTTGGGGAGCTGTTTTTT
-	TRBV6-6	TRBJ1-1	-	CASSYSGGTEAFF	TGTGCCAGCAGTTACTCGGGGGGCACTGAAGCTTTCTTT
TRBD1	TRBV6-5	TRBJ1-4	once	CASSKNRGMSEKLFF	TGTGCCAGCAGTAAAAACAGGGGAATGAGTGAAAAACTGTTTTTT
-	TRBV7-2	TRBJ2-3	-	CASSLGLDTQYF	TGTGCCAGCAGCTTGGGATTAGATACGCAGTATTTT
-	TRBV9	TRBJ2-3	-	CASSRDQNPDTQYF	TGTGCCAGCAGCCGGGACCAAAACCCAGATACGCAGTATTTT
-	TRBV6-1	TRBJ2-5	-	CASSEAPSLREETQYF	TGTGCCAGCAGTGAAGCCCCCAGCCTCAGGGAAGAGACCCAGTACTTC
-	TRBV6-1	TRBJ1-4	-	CASSEDPGSNEKLFF	TGTGCCAGCAGTGAAGACCCGGGGTCTAATGAAAAACTGTTTTTT
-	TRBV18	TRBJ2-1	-	CASSPGGGYNEQFF	TGTGCCAGCTCGCCCGGAGGGGGTTATAATGAGCAGTTCTTC